Listed below are T cell receptor beta chains from one sample, sequenced in a study of blood T cell repertoires in COVID-19. Repertoires were generated with immunoSEQ multiplex PCR, while TCRdb's copy carries only in-frame clones and drops some. Of approximately 380,000 clones listed, 85% are singletons. Material for sequencing was peripheral blood. The receptors here all came from a woman between 18 and 30 years old with acute or convalescent COVID-19. CDR3s include the opening cysteine and the closing phenylalanine or tryptophan. The order of the fields is CDR3 protein, CDR3 DNA, J gene, D gene, clone size, V gene. The D gene is left open where the match is weak. The size of a clone is reported for some rows only, either as once, few or many, or as a class for expanded clones.

CDR3 protein: CAWRRGGSNRNQPQHF
CDR3 DNA: TGTGCCTGGAGGAGGGGGGGCTCTAATCGCAATCAGCCCCAGCATTTT
J gene: TRBJ1-5
D gene: .
clone size: .
V gene: TRBV30

CDR3 protein: CASSPRLRTRGFWADTQYF
CDR3 DNA: TGTGCCAGCAGCCCCAGACTGAGGACTAGGGGATTTTGGGCAGATACGCAGTATTTT
J gene: TRBJ2-3
D gene: TRBD2
clone size: .
V gene: TRBV7-6

CDR3 protein: CASSLMTSGNEQFF
CDR3 DNA: TGTGCCAGCAGCCTAATGACTAGTGGCAATGAGCAGTTCTTC
J gene: TRBJ2-1
D gene: .
clone size: .
V gene: TRBV7-2

CDR3 protein: CASSYSGQGAEEQYF
CDR3 DNA: TGTGCCAGCAGTTACTCCGGACAGGGGGCAGAAGAGCAGTACTTC
J gene: TRBJ2-7
D gene: TRBD1
clone size: .
V gene: TRBV6-5

CDR3 protein: CASSTTGGKGKPQHF
CDR3 DNA: TGTGCCAGCAGCACCACAGGGGGCAAGGGTAAGCCCCAGCATTTT
J gene: TRBJ1-5
D gene: TRBD1
clone size: .
V gene: TRBV28

CDR3 protein: CATRGTGVAGELFF
CDR3 DNA: TGTGCCACCCGAGGGACAGGGGTTGCCGGGGAGCTGTTTTTT
J gene: TRBJ2-2
D gene: TRBD1
clone size: many
V gene: TRBV19

CDR3 protein: CASSPVRGNGYTF
CDR3 DNA: TGTGCCAGCAGCCCCGTCCGGGGAAACGGCTACACCTTC
J gene: TRBJ1-2
D gene: .
clone size: .
V gene: TRBV7-8

CDR3 protein: CASNPGQYNEQFF
CDR3 DNA: TGTGCCAGCAACCCGGGACAGTACAATGAGCAGTTCTTC
J gene: TRBJ2-1
D gene: TRBD1
clone size: few
V gene: TRBV12-3/TRBV12-4

CDR3 protein: CASSLPGGGTEAFF
CDR3 DNA: TGTGCCAGCAGCTTACCCGGCGGTGGAACTGAAGCTTTCTTT
J gene: TRBJ1-1
D gene: .
clone size: .
V gene: TRBV11-2

CDR3 protein: CARQGARLYEQYF
CDR3 DNA: TGTGCCAGGCAGGGGGCTCGACTTTACGAGCAGTACTTC
J gene: TRBJ2-7
D gene: TRBD1
clone size: few
V gene: TRBV2

CDR3 protein: CASSVTGSAEAFF
CDR3 DNA: TGTGCCAGCAGCGTCACCGGTTCGGCTGAAGCTTTCTTT
J gene: TRBJ1-1
D gene: .
clone size: .
V gene: TRBV9

CDR3 protein: CASRGTGSGYTF
CDR3 DNA: TGTGCCAGCAGGGGGACAGGGTCGGGCTACACCTTC
J gene: TRBJ1-2
D gene: TRBD1
clone size: .
V gene: TRBV2

CDR3 protein: CASSVNSRYGYTF
CDR3 DNA: TGTGCCAGCAGCGTAAACAGCCGCTATGGCTACACCTTC
J gene: TRBJ1-2
D gene: .
clone size: once
V gene: TRBV9